The 27 T cell receptor beta chains below all came from one sample that was sequenced in a study of T cell changes during pregnancy in multiple sclerosis. Some clones are missing from TCRdb's copy, which holds only in-frame ones; the method was immunoSEQ multiplex PCR. The repertoire has approximately 28,000 clones, under 95% of them found once; the top ten carry 4.5% to 5.5%. The sequencing here drew on peripheral blood, taken in the first trimester of pregnancy. These receptors all stem from a female donor in good health, enrolled as a control in a pregnancy study.

V usage is TRBV5-8 and J usage is TRBJ2-1, with a possible D match to TRBD1 (6 bases). Germline values: CDR1 SGHTS, CDR2 YDEGEE. The CDR3 has 15 residues. Trimming shortened V by 2 bases and J by 0 bases, and 9 bases separated the two germline ends. The CDR3 loop is CASSFTGSSYNEQFF. The CDR3, as DNA: TGTGCCAGCAGCTTCACAGGGAGCTCCTACAATGAGCAGTTCTTC.

The chain couples TRBV10-3 to TRBJ2-6, with 9 bases that match TRBD1. The ends lost 6 bases at V and 1 base at J; junction bases unmatched: 13. Germline CDR1 and CDR2: ENHRY and SYGVKD. The CDR3 is 19 amino acids. The CDR3 bases are TGTGCCATCAGGGCCAACACAGGGGGCGCTGTATCTGGGGCCAACGTCCTGACTTTC. It translates to CAIRANTGGAVSGANVLTF.

This clone showed up just once. The rearrangement joins TRBV19 to TRBJ1-3, with D unclear. Trimming left V 1 base short and J 0 bases short, with 7 bases between. Germline CDR1 reads LNHDA; CDR2 reads SQIVND (reference sequence). This CDR3 has 15 amino acids. The CDR3 DNA reads as TGTGCCAGTAGTATAGTCGGGTCCTCTGGAAACACCATATATTTT. It encodes CASSIVGSSGNTIYF.

V and J are TRBV4-2 and TRBJ2-2; D call uncertain. Trimming shortened V by 1 base and J by 6 bases, and 6 bases separated the two germline ends. The germline gives CDR1 LGHNA, CDR2 YNFKEQ. CDR3 length equals 13 residues. The CDR3 here is CASSQVRAGELFF. DNA for the CDR3: TGTGCCAGCAGCCAAGTTCGAGCCGGGGAGCTGTTTTTT.

CDR3 residues: CASSPLGAGELFF. The DNA of the CDR3 is TGCGCCAGCAGCCCCTTAGGGGCCGGGGAGCTGTTTTTT. The chain joins TRBV4-3 to TRBJ2-2; D might be TRBD1 (5 bases). Between the trimmed V and J ends, which lost 4 bases and 6 bases, there was a span of 9 bases. The CDR3 has 13 residues. Germline CDR1 is LGHNA and CDR2 is YSLEER.

The sample holds a few counts of this clone. The V call is TRBV29-1, the J call TRBJ1-2; D is possibly TRBD1 (5 bases). The CDR3 covers 13 residues. Per germline, CDR1 SQVTM and CDR2 ANQGSEA. V was pared by 7 bases and J by 0 bases, with 12 bases between. The CDR3 reads CSAARDPNYGYTF. Written as DNA, the CDR3 is TGCAGCGCCGCCAGGGATCCTAACTATGGCTACACCTTC. Filled out from reference TRBV29-1 and TRBJ1-2, the complete variable domain reads SAVISQKPSRDICQRGTSLTIQCQVDSQVTMMFWYRQQPGQSLTLIATANQGSEATYESGFVIDKFPISRPNLTFSTLTVSNMSPEDSSIYLCSAARDPNYGYTFGSGTRLTVV.

V gene TRBV6-5 combines with J gene TRBJ2-2; the D is unclear. Trimming left V 2 bases short and J 2 bases short, with 6 bases between. This CDR3 contains 14 residues. Germline loops: CDR1 MNHEY, CDR2 SVGAGI. The CDR3 loop is CASSYEANTGELFF. The DNA of the CDR3 is TGTGCCAGCAGTTACGAGGCTAACACCGGGGAGCTGTTTTTT.

The chain combines TRBV9 with TRBJ2-5; TRBD2 matches at 11 bases. From germline, CDR1 is SGDLS and CDR2 YYNGEE. J lost 5 bases, V lost 0 bases, and 9 bases had no gene match. The CDR3 is 17 amino acids. CDR3 bases: TGTGCCAGCAGCGTAGAGGGTCTAGCGGGGGGCTGGGAGACCCAGTACTTC. Amino acids: CASSVEGLAGGWETQYF.

The J gene is TRBJ1-2, the V gene TRBV7-2; 7 bases are a match to TRBD1. The V segment lost 5 bases and the J segment 8 bases; nucleotides outside the gene matches: 14. Per germline, CDR1 SGHTA and CDR2 FQGNSA. The CDR3 has 15 residues. This CDR3 is CASSPLPGDSWGYTF. The CDR3 region has the DNA TGTGCCAGCAGCCCGCTGCCCGGGGACAGCTGGGGCTACACCTTC.

The chain combines TRBV11-3 with TRBJ1-2; 7 bases fit TRBD1. The V gene's germline CDR1 is SGHNT and CDR2 YENEEA. The junction had 3 bases not matched to a gene; V was cut back by 4 bases and J by 10 bases. The CDR3 runs to 11 residues. The CDR3 loop reads CASSYRGTYTF. CDR3 in DNA: TGTGCCAGCAGCTACAGGGGCACCTACACCTTC.

This chain connects TRBV5-1 to TRBJ1-2; 7 bases map to TRBD1. Germline V gives CDR1 SGHRS, CDR2 YFSETQ. CDR3 length: 13 residues. Trimming at V came to 0 bases and at J to 8 bases, leaving 4 bases not matched to a gene. DNA of the CDR3: TGCGCCAGCAGCTTGGGACAGGGAATCGGCTACACCTTC. Translating gives CASSLGQGIGYTF.

The rearrangement uses TRBV5-6 and TRBJ1-4; perhaps TRBD1 as D (6 bases). The CDR3 covers 14 residues. Germline V gene data show CDR1 as SGHDT and CDR2 as YYEEEE. Trimming took 4 bases from V and 6 from J, leaving 13 bases between them. This CDR3 reads CASSKPNRDEKLFF. The DNA for the CDR3 is TGTGCCAGCAGCAAGCCGAACAGGGATGAAAAACTGTTTTTT.

V gene TRBV19 combines with J gene TRBJ2-2; possible D gene TRBD2, 6 bases. There are 13 residues in the CDR3. Looked up from germline, CDR1 is LNHDA and CDR2 is SQIVND (reference sequence). Trimming took off 5 bases at V and 7 bases at J, with 11 bases between the two ends. The CDR3 sequence: CASSALGGGELFF. DNA for the CDR3: TGTGCCAGTAGTGCCTTGGGGGGCGGGGAGCTGTTTTTT. The whole variable domain, filled in from reference TRBV19 and TRBJ2-2, reads DGGITQSPKYLFRKEGQNVTLSCEQNLNHDAMYWYRQDPGQGLRLIYYSQIVNDFQKGDIAEGYSVSREKKESFPLTVTSAQKNPTAFYLCASSALGGGELFFGEGSRLTVL.

The gene calls are TRBV11-2 and TRBJ1-2; 7 bases agree with TRBD1. Germline CDR1 and CDR2: SGHAT and FQNNGV. The CDR3 is made up of 18 amino acids. The V gene end was trimmed by 1 base and the J gene end by 1 base; junction bases not matched to a gene: 12. CDR3 amino acids: CASSLGAGQPTFNYGYTF. CDR3 coding DNA: TGTGCCAGCAGCTTAGGGGCGGGACAGCCGACCTTTAACTATGGCTACACCTTC.

This clone was detected only once. The chain couples TRBV5-4 to TRBJ1-4, with D perhaps matching TRBD1 (5 bases). The CDR3 covers 13 residues. Germline CDR1 reads SGHNT; CDR2 reads YYREEE (reference sequence). The ends were cut back, 1 base at V and 10 bases at J, with 11 bases in the middle. CDR3: CASSLYGGGKLFF. The DNA of the CDR3 is TGTGCCAGCAGCTTGTACGGGGGTGGAAAACTGTTTTTT.

This chain joins TRBV10-2 and TRBJ2-3, with D possibly being TRBD2 (6 bases). The CDR3 has 14 residues. Germline loops: CDR1 WSHSY, CDR2 SAAADI. V lost 4 bases, J lost 4 bases, and 12 bases lay in between. CDR3 bases: TGCGCCAGCAGTGCGGAGGGGTTGGCAGATACGCAGTATTTT. This codes for CASSAEGLADTQYF.

This chain connects TRBV14 to TRBJ2-7; 7 positions match TRBD2. V was clipped by 1 base and J by 2 bases; unmatched bases: 11. The CDR3 has 17 amino acids. Germline CDR1 is SGHDN and CDR2 is FVKESK. CDR3 amino acids: CASSQVHSSGVTYEQYF. The CDR3 DNA is TGTGCCAGCAGCCAAGTCCATTCTAGCGGAGTGACCTACGAGCAGTACTTC.

This chain joins TRBV11-2 and TRBJ1-1; D may be TRBD1 (6 bases). V dropped 3 bases and J dropped 6 bases, with 14 bases sitting between them. The CDR3 is 14 residues long. CDR1 is SGHAT and CDR2 is FQNNGV in the germline V gene. The CDR3 protein is CASSFSGAAPEAFF. The CDR3 DNA sequence: TGTGCCAGCAGCTTCTCAGGGGCCGCCCCTGAAGCTTTCTTT.

The chain is built from TRBV11-1 and TRBJ1-2; no definite D call. The CDR3 is 12 amino acids. Germline CDR1 SGHAT, CDR2 FQDESV (reference sequence). Between the trimmed V and J ends, which lost 2 bases and 6 bases, there was a span of 7 bases. This CDR3 reads CASSLNGNGYTF. CDR3 bases: TGTGCCAGCAGCTTAAACGGGAATGGCTACACCTTC.

This clone was seen just once. This chain joins TRBV14 and TRBJ2-7; 10 nucleotides agree with TRBD1. Per the germline V gene, CDR1 is SGHDN and CDR2 is FVKESK. The CDR3 has 16 amino acids. Trimming cost V 4 bases and J 3 bases; bases outside gene matches: 9. The CDR3 nucleotides are TGTGCCAGCAGCCGGATGACAGGGGGCGGGGGCTACGAGCAGTACTTC. Protein: CASSRMTGGGGYEQYF.

This clone was found a few times. The V gene is TRBV6-6, the J gene TRBJ1-2; D ambiguous. The CDR3 contains 15 residues. The germline V and J ends were trimmed by 5 bases and 10 bases, with 23 bases remaining between them. Germline CDR1 MNHNY, CDR2 SVGAGI (reference sequence). This CDR3 is CASSRGLPAIEDYTF. The CDR3 nucleotides read TGTGCCAGCAGTCGAGGGCTACCGGCGATTGAGGACTACACCTTC.

The chain recombines TRBV19 with TRBJ2-6; tentatively, D is TRBD2 (6 bases). Germline assignment: CDR1 LNHDA and CDR2 SQIVND (reference sequence). Between the trimmed V and J ends, which lost 1 base and 3 bases, there was a span of 13 bases. The CDR3 loop spans 17 amino acids. CDR3: CASSIAAGMRGANVLTF. CDR3 DNA: TGTGCCAGTAGTATAGCTGCGGGAATGCGTGGGGCCAACGTCCTGACTTTC.

The chain combines TRBV9 with TRBJ2-5; the match to TRBD1 covers 9 bases. CDR3 length: 16 amino acids. The junction had 13 bases not matched to a gene; V was cut back by 5 bases and J by 5 bases. CDR1 SGDLS and CDR2 YYNGEE come from the germline V gene. The CDR3 nucleotides read TGTGCCAGCAGACGAATGGACAGGGGCCTGTGGGAGACCCAGTACTTC. It specifies CASRRMDRGLWETQYF.

This clone was picked up one time. This chain connects TRBV5-1 to TRBJ2-5; tentative D call: TRBD2 (6 bases). CDR1 SGHRS and CDR2 YFSETQ come from the germline V gene. Trimming removed 4 bases from V and 0 bases from J, with 13 bases in between. The CDR3 totals 15 residues. The CDR3 spells CASSIRGTYQETQYF. The CDR3 nucleotides are TGCGCCAGCAGCATTCGGGGGACGTACCAAGAGACCCAGTACTTC.

This rearrangement joins TRBV18 to TRBJ2-7, with D perhaps matching TRBD1 (6 bases). Germline loops: CDR1 KGHSH, CDR2 LQKENI. V lost 4 bases and J 4 bases, leaving 8 bases between the germline ends. This CDR3 contains 12 residues. In DNA, the CDR3 is TGTGCCAGCTCACTCGGACAGTACGAGCAGTACTTC. Translated, it gives CASSLGQYEQYF.

The chain is built from TRBV10-3 and TRBJ2-7; 9 positions agree with TRBD2. The CDR3 is 17 amino acids. Germline CDR1 ENHRY, CDR2 SYGVKD. The junction had 18 bases not matched to a gene; V was cut back by 7 bases and J by 5 bases. The CDR3 reads CAITPETSGGRSHEQYF. The CDR3 region has the DNA TGTGCCATCACTCCGGAGACTAGCGGAGGGAGGTCCCACGAGCAGTACTTC.

This chain uses TRBV30 with TRBJ2-2; D might be TRBD1 (5 bases). The CDR3 totals 15 residues. V lost 5 bases and J lost 4, with 17 bases in between. CDR1 and CDR2 (germline): GTSNPN, SVGIG (reference sequence). The CDR3 loop is CAWDVGRVTTGELFF. CDR3 in DNA: TGTGCCTGGGACGTCGGCAGGGTGACCACCGGGGAGCTGTTTTTT. Full variable domain (remainder filled in from reference TRBV30 and TRBJ2-2): SQTIHQWPATLVQPVGSPLSLECTVEGTSNPNLYWYRQAAGRGLQLLFYSVGIGQISSEVPQNLSASRPQDRQFILSSKKLLLSDSGFYLCAWDVGRVTTGELFFGEGSRLTVL.